These T cell receptor beta chains were read from a single sample in a study of cytomegalovirus exposure and HLA in healthy donors. Profiled with immunoSEQ multiplex PCR; TCRdb holds only in-frame clones, not every one. The sample records about 82,000 clones, more than 60% being singletons. Specimen: PBMCs. All receptors come from a male donor in good health and CMV-seropositive. The CDR3 runs from the conserved cysteine through the conserved F or W. The D gene is left open where the match is weak. Clone size is stated in some rows and not others, as once, few, many or a class when expanded.

>TRBJ2-1|TRBD2|TRBV29-1|once
TGCAGCGTAAAACTAGCGTCCTACAATGAGCAGTTCTTC
CSVKLASYNEQFF
>TRBJ2-1|TRBD1|TRBV28|.
TGTGCCAGCAGTTCTGGGACAGGGAGCTCCTACAATGAGCAGTTCTTC
CASSSGTGSSYNEQFF
>TRBJ2-5|.|TRBV19|.
TGTGCCAGTAGTCCCCGCAGCGGAAAAGAGACCCAGTACTTC
CASSPRSGKETQYF
>TRBJ2-1|TRBD2|TRBV7-1|.
TGTGCCAGCAGCTCAAAACCGAGGGGACTAGCGGGAGGGCCCGGTAGTTACTCCTACAATGAGCAGTTCTTC
CASSSKPRGLAGGPGSYSYNEQFF
>TRBJ1-2|TRBD1|TRBV27|.
TGTGCCAGCGCCGAGACAGGGTGCGGCTACACCTTC
CASAETGCGYTF
>TRBJ2-3|TRBD2|TRBV5-1|.
TGCGCCAGCAGCTTGGGGGCTAGCGGGAGAACAGATACGCAGTATTTT
CASSLGASGRTDTQYF
>TRBJ2-4|.|TRBV19|.
TGTGCCAGTGGGGGGTGGGATGAGCCCAAAAACATTCAGTACTTC
CASGGWDEPKNIQYF
>TRBJ2-4|TRBD1|TRBV6-1|.
TGTGCCAGCAGTGAGAGGGGGCCCAAAAACATTCAGTACTTC
CASSERGPKNIQYF
>TRBJ2-4|.|TRBV5-4|.
TGTGCCAGCACCCGCCAGGGGCCGAAAAACATTCAGTACTTC
CASTRQGPKNIQYF
>TRBJ1-5|TRBD1|TRBV5-1|.
TGCGCCAGCGGGGGTGTACCGGGACAGGGAAGGAATCAGCCCCAGCATTTT
CASGGVPGQGRNQPQHF
>TRBJ2-7|.|TRBV28|.
TGTGCCAGCAGCTCTCTGGTGGCGGGCCGCTCCTACGAGCAGTACTTC
CASSSLVAGRSYEQYF
>TRBJ1-6|TRBD1|TRBV18|.
TGTGCCAGCTCACCCGGGACAGGGGTATCACCCCTCCACTTT
CASSPGTGVSPLHF
>TRBJ1-1|.|TRBV19|.
TGTGCCAGTAGTATAAGAGGACAGACAAAAGCTTTCTTT
CASSIRGQTKAFF
>TRBJ2-3|.|TRBV19|once
TGTGCCAGTAATCTAGGCTGGCGCACAGATACGCAGTATTTT
CASNLGWRTDTQYF
>TRBJ2-5|TRBD2|TRBV5-1|.
TGCGCCAGCAGTTTGCCCCTTGCAGGGACTAACCAAGAGACCCAGTACTTC
CASSLPLAGTNQETQYF
>TRBJ2-7|.|TRBV27|.
TGTGCCAGCAGTTTATCAGGTTTAGCTTCCTACGAGCAGTACTTC
CASSLSGLASYEQYF
>TRBJ2-7|.|TRBV7-2|.
TGTGCCAGCAGCCGAGACAGGTGGGACTACGAGCAGTACTTC
CASSRDRWDYEQYF
>TRBJ1-4|TRBD1|TRBV18|.
TGTGCCAGCTCACCTGGACAGGGGAACGAAAAACTGTTTTTT
CASSPGQGNEKLFF
>TRBJ2-1|TRBD1|TRBV28|few
TGTGCCAGCAGTTTAAGGGGACAGGGGGGTAATGAGCAGTTCTTC
CASSLRGQGGNEQFF
>TRBJ1-6|TRBD1|TRBV27|few
TGTGCCAGCAGTTTTGGGGGACAGGGAGTTTCACCCCTCCACTTT
CASSFGGQGVSPLHF
>TRBJ1-2|TRBD1|TRBV5-4|.
TGTGCCAGCAGCTTGGACGACAGGGTCGCTGGCTACACCTTC
CASSLDDRVAGYTF